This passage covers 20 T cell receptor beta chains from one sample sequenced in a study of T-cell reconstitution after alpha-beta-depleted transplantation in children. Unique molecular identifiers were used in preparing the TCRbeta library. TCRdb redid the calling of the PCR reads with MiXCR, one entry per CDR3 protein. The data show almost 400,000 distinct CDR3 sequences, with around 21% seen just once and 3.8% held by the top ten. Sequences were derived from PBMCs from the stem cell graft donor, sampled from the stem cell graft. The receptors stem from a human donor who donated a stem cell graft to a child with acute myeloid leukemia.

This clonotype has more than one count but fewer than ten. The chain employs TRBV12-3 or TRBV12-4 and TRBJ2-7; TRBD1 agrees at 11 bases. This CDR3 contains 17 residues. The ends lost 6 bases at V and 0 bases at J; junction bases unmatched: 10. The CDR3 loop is CASSHSWDRGVSYEQYF. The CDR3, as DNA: TGTGCCAGCAGCCATTCCTGGGACAGGGGGGTCTCCTACGAGCAGTACTTC.

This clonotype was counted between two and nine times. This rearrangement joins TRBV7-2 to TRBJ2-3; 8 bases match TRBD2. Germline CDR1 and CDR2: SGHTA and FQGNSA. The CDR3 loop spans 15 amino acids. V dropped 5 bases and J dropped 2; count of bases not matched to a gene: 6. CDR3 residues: CASSATSGNTDTQYF. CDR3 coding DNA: TGTGCCAGCAGCGCAACTAGCGGCAACACAGATACGCAGTATTTT. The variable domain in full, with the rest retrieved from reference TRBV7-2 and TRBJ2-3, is GAGVSQSPSNKVTEKGKDVELRCDPISGHTALYWYRQSLGQGLEFLIYFQGNSAPDKSGLPSDRFSAERTGGSVSTLTIQRTQQEDSAVYLCASSATSGNTDTQYFGPGTRLTVL.

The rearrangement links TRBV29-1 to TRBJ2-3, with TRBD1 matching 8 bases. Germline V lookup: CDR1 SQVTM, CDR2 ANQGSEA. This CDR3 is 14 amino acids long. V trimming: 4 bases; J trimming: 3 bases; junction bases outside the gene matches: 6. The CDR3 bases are TGCAGCGTTGCCCAGGGGGCGCCTACAGATACGCAGTATTTT. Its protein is CSVAQGAPTDTQYF.

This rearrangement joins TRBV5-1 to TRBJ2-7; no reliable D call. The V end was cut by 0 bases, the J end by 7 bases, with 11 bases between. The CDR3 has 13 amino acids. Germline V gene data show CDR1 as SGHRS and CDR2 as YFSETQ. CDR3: CASSLEVRPEQYF. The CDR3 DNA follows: TGCGCCAGCAGCTTGGAGGTGCGCCCAGAGCAGTACTTC.

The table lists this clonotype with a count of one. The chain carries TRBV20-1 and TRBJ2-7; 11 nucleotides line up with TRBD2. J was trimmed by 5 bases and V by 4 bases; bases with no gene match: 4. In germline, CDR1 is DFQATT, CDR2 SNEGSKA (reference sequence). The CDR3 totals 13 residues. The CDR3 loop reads CSATSGRKDEQYF. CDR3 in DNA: TGCAGTGCTACTAGCGGGAGGAAGGACGAGCAGTACTTC.

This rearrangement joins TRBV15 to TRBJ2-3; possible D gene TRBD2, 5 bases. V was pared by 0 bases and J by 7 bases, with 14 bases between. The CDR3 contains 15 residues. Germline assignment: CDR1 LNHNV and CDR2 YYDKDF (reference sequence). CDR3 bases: TGTGCCACCAGCAGAGATCCGAGCGGCGCGAATACGCAGTATTTT. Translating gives CATSRDPSGANTQYF. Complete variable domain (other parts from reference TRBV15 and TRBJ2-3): DAMVIQNPRYQVTQFGKPVTLSCSQTLNHNVMYWYQQKSSQAPKLLFHYYDKDFNNEADTPDNFQSRRPNTSFCFLDIRSPGLGDTAMYLCATSRDPSGANTQYFGPGTRLTVL.

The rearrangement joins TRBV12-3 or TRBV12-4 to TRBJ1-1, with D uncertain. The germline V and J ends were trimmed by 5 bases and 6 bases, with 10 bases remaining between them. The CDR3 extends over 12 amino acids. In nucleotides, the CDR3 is TGTGCCAGCAGTAACTCAGAGGCTGAAGCTTTCTTT. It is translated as CASSNSEAEAFF.

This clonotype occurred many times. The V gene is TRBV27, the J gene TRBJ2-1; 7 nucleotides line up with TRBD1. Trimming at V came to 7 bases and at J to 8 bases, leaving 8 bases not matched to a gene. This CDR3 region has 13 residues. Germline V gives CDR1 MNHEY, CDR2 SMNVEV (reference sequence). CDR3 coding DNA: TGTGCCAGCAATTCAGGGGGTGGGGATGAGCAGTTCTTC. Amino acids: CASNSGGGDEQFF.

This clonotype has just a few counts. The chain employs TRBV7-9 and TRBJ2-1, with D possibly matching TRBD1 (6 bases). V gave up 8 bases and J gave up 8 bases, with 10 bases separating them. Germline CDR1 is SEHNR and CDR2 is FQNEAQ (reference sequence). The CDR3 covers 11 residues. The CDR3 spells CASGWGHEQFF. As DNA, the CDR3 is TGTGCCAGCGGATGGGGGCATGAGCAGTTCTTC.

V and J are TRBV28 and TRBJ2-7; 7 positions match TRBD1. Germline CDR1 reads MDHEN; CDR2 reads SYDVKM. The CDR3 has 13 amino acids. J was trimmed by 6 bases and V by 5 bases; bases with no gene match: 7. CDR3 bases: TGTGCCAGCAGTCCCCCGGCAGGGGGCGAGCAGTACTTC. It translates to CASSPPAGGEQYF. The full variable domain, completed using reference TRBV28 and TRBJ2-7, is DVKVTQSSRYLVKRTGEKVFLECVQDMDHENMFWYRQDPGLGLRLIYFSYDVKMKEKGDIPEGYSVSREKKERFSLILESASTNQTSMYLCASSPPAGGEQYFGPGTRLTVT.

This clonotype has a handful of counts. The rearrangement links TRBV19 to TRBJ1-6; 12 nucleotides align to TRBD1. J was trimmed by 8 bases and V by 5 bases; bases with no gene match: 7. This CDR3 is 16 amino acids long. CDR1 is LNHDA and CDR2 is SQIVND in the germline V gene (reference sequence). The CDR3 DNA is TGTGCCAGTAGTTATTTTGGGACAGGGGGCGATTCACCCCTCCACTTT. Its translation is CASSYFGTGGDSPLHF.

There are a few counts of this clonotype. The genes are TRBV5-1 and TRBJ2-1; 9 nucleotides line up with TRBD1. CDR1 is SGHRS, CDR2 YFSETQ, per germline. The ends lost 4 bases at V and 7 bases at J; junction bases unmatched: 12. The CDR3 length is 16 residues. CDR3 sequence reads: CASSLQPGQGVNEQFF. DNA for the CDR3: TGCGCCAGCAGCCTTCAACCGGGACAGGGAGTGAATGAGCAGTTCTTC.

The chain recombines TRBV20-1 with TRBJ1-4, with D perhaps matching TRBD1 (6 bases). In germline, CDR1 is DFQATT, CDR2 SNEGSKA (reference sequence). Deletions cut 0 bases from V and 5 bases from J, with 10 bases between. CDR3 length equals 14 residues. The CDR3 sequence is CSARDQGRNEKLFF. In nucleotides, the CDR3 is TGCAGTGCTAGAGATCAGGGGAGAAATGAAAAACTGTTTTTT.

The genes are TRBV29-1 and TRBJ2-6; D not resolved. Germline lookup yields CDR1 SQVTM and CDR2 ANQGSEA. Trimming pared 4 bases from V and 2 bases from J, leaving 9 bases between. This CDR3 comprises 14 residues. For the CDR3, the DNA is TGCAGCGTTGCAGGACGACCTGGGGCCAACGTCCTGACTTTC. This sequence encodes CSVAGRPGANVLTF.

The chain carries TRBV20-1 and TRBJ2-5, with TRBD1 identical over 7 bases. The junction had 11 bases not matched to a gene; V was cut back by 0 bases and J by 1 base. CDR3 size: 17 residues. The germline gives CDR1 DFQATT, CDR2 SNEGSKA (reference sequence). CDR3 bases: TGCAGTGCTAGAGATCTTGAGCCCGGGACAGCCCAAGAGACCCAGTACTTC. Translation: CSARDLEPGTAQETQYF.

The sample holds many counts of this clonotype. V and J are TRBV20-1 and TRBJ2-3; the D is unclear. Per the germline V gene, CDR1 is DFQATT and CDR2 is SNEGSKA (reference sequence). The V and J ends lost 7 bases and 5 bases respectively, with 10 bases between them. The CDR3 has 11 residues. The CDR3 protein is CSVPTGDTQYF. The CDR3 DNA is TGCAGTGTTCCAACTGGAGATACGCAGTATTTT.

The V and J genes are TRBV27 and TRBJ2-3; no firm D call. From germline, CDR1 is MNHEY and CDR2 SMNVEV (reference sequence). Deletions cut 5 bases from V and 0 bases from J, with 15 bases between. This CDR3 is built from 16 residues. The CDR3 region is CASSQMDGASTDTQYF. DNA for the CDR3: TGTGCCAGCAGTCAAATGGACGGTGCTAGCACAGATACGCAGTATTTT.

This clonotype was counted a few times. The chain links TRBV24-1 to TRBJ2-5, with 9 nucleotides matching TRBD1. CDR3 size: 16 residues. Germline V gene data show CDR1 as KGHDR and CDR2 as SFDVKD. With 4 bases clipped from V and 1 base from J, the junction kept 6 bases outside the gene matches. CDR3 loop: CATSDPGTGLQETQYF. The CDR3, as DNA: TGTGCCACCAGTGACCCGGGGACAGGGCTCCAAGAGACCCAGTACTTC.

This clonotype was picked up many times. The CDR3: CASSYSGTDTQYF. The CDR3 DNA reads as TGTGCCAGCAGTTACAGTGGCACAGATACGCAGTATTTT. This chain joins TRBV6-5 and TRBJ2-3; no clear D. V lost 2 bases, J lost 1 base, and 4 bases lay in between. Germline-derived CDR1 and CDR2 are MNHEY and SVGAGI. CDR3 length equals 13 residues.

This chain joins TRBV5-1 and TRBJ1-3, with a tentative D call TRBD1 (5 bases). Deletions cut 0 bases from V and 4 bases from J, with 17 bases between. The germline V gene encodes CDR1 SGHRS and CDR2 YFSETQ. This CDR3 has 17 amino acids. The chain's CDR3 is CASSLDGSYRSGNTIYF. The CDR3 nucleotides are TGCGCCAGCAGCTTGGACGGTAGTTACAGGTCGGGAAACACCATATATTTT.